The 11 T cell receptor beta chains below were found in one sample sequenced in a study of T cell repertoires in cytomegalovirus infection. Via MiXCR, TCRdb re-called the reads, giving one row per CDR3 protein. This sample has about 190,000 distinct CDR3 sequences, with roughly 30% found just once. Material: PBMCs. These TCRs come from a human donor in good health (CMV status not recorded). Some clones in this sample may be carry-over from other donors' samples.

The chain recombines TRBV12-3 or TRBV12-4 with TRBJ2-3, with TRBD1 identical over 7 bases. V dropped 4 bases and J dropped 2; count of bases not matched to a gene: 6. This CDR3 is built from 15 residues. CDR3 nucleotides: TGTGCCAGCAGTTCCCCCAGGGGGACCACAGATACGCAGTATTTT. It yields the protein CASSSPRGTTDTQYF.

This clonotype has just a few counts. V is TRBV5-5 and J is TRBJ2-2; D possibly corresponds to TRBD2 (6 bases). This CDR3 spans 16 amino acids. Germline loops: CDR1 SGHKS, CDR2 YYEKEE (reference sequence). V lost 5 bases and J 1 base, leaving 15 bases between the germline ends. The CDR3 DNA reads TGTGCCAGCAGTTCGACGGGACTCTTGAACACCGGGGAGCTGTTTTTT. The encoded protein is CASSSTGLLNTGELFF.

A word on this clonotype: This may be a read error, as it is one base from a much larger clone. The chain links TRBV4-1 to TRBJ1-2; no clear D. This CDR3 is built from 15 residues. The germline CDR1 and CDR2 sequences are MGHRA and YSYEKL. The CDR3 protein is CASSQEITNGYDYTF. The CDR3 bases are TGCGCCAGCAGCCAAGAGATTACAAACGGCTATGACTACACCTTC.

The chain joins TRBV7-9 to TRBJ1-1, with no clear D. Germline CDR1 SEHNR, CDR2 FQNEAQ (reference sequence). V lost 5 bases, J lost 1 base, and 8 bases lay in between. The CDR3 consists of 13 residues. The CDR3 sequence: CASSTRGNTEAFF. CDR3 coding DNA: TGTGCCAGCAGCACGCGGGGGAACACTGAAGCTTTCTTT. The full variable domain, completed using reference TRBV7-9 and TRBJ1-1, is DTGVSQNPRHKITKRGQNVTFRCDPISEHNRLYWYRQTLGQGPEFLTYFQNEAQLEKSRLLSDRFSAERPKGSFSTLEIQRTEQGDSAMYLCASSTRGNTEAFFGQGTRLTVV.

This rearrangement joins TRBV12-5 to TRBJ1-3; D is undetermined. Trimming took off 3 bases at V and 1 base at J, with 7 bases between the two ends. The germline V gene encodes CDR1 LGHNT and CDR2 FRNRAP. CDR3 length: 14 residues. The CDR3 nucleotides read TGTGCTAGTGGTTTACCCCTATCTGGAAACACCATATATTTT. As protein: CASGLPLSGNTIYF.

This clonotype has more than one count but fewer than ten. The chain carries TRBV28 and TRBJ2-1, with 10 bases identical to TRBD2. Trimming at V came to 5 bases and at J to 9 bases, leaving 7 bases not matched to a gene. The CDR3 runs 14 residues. Germline V lookup: CDR1 MDHEN, CDR2 SYDVKM. The CDR3 loop reads CASSPSGGVVEQFF. The CDR3 DNA reads as TGTGCCAGCAGTCCCAGCGGGGGGGTGGTTGAGCAGTTCTTC.

This sequence joins TRBV12-5 and TRBJ2-1, with D hard to call. V lost 3 bases and J lost 6, with 6 bases in between. There are 12 residues in the CDR3. Germline V gene lookup returns CDR1 LGHNT and CDR2 FRNRAP. In nucleotides, the CDR3 is TGTGCTAGTGGTTTAATGGGCAATGAGCAGTTCTTC. Its translation: CASGLMGNEQFF.

This clonotype was seen a handful of times. This rearrangement joins TRBV28 to TRBJ1-1; no reliable D call. V gave up 6 bases and J gave up 2 bases, with 16 bases separating them. The CDR3 sequence is 15 residues long. Germline V gene lookup returns CDR1 MDHEN and CDR2 SYDVKM. Here the CDR3 reads CASSVVPVGNTEAFF. The CDR3 nucleotides are TGTGCCAGCAGCGTGGTGCCGGTTGGAAACACTGAAGCTTTCTTT.

The chain combines TRBV7-2 with TRBJ1-1, with D possibly TRBD1 on 5 matching bases. This CDR3 region has 13 residues. The germline V gene has CDR1 SGHTA and CDR2 FQGNSA. Trimming shortened V by 5 bases and J by 6 bases, and 13 bases separated the two germline ends. The CDR3 bases are TGTGCCAGCAGCCTGGGGCAGGGCGCTGAAGCTTTCTTT. Its protein product is CASSLGQGAEAFF.

The chain has TRBV20-1 and TRBJ1-4; D remains ambiguous. This CDR3 comprises 13 residues. Trimming stripped 0 bases from V and 0 bases from J, with 2 bases between. The germline CDR1 and CDR2 sequences are DFQATT and SNEGSKA (reference sequence). The CDR3 loop reads CSAREPTNEKLFF. For the CDR3, the DNA is TGCAGTGCTAGAGAACCAACTAATGAAAAACTGTTTTTT.

This rearrangement joins TRBV6-5 to TRBJ2-1; TRBD2 aligns across 9 bases. The germline V gene encodes CDR1 MNHEY and CDR2 SVGAGI. The trim removed 7 bases at V and 4 bases at J, leaving 8 bases unmatched. The CDR3 is made up of 15 amino acids. In nucleotides, the CDR3 is TGTGCCAGCACCCCGGCTAGCGGGGCTTACAATGAGCAGTTCTTC. As protein: CASTPASGAYNEQFF.